This T cell receptor (beta chain) is drawn from a study of T cells in localized non-small cell lung cancer. The CDR3 is 15 residues long. V gave up 2 bases and J gave up 7 bases, with 18 bases separating them. Germline V gives CDR1 MNHGY, CDR2 SAAAGT. Some clones are missing from TCRdb's copy, which holds only in-frame ones; the method was immunoSEQ multiplex PCR. The sample contains under 2,000 clones, about 26% of which appear only once. This clone qualifies as medium-sized (0.01 to 0.1%). This sample comprised normal lung tissue next to the tumor, obtained before any cancer treatment. The V gene is TRBV6-8, the J gene TRBJ2-7, with D perhaps being TRBD1 or TRBD2 (5 bases each). The clonotype originates from a female donor aged 60 or older with stage I lung adenocarcinoma. CDR3 bases: TGTGCCAGCAGTTACCAACAGGAGCCGTCGGGGGAGCAGTACGTC. Translation gives CASSYQQEPSGEQYV.